This TCR beta chain comes out of a study of Graves' ophthalmopathy and Graves' hyperthyroidism. This CDR3 has 14 amino acids. V was cut by 3 bases and J by 4 bases, with 12 bases left in between. Germline CDR1 reads WSHSY; CDR2 reads SAAADI. Amplification of the TCR beta CDR3 regions used RNA transcripts (as template). Investigators did first-round RT-PCR with HTBI primers, then second-round multiplex PCR. TCRdb passed the multiplex PCR reads through MiXCR, listing each CDR3 protein once. The sample holds 200,000 to 300,000 distinct CDR3 sequences, around 45% seen once. The rearrangement links TRBV10-2 to TRBJ2-5; TRBD1 is a possible D gene (6 bases). Sequences were obtained from peripheral blood. This clonotype was obtained from an adult man with Graves' ophthalmopathy. CDR3 coding DNA: TGCGCCAGCAGTGACCAGGGGACCTCAGAGACCCAGTACTTC. Amino acids: CASSDQGTSETQYF.